These 11 T cell receptor beta chains came from one sample sequenced in a study of blood T cell repertoires in COVID-19. This table comes from immunoSEQ multiplex PCR, and its TCRdb copy is limited to in-frame clones, with some not included. This table has about 240,000 clones, about four fifths appearing once. The sample consisted of peripheral blood. The source of these receptors is a woman of 80 years or more with acute or convalescent COVID-19.

The V and J genes are TRBV5-1 and TRBJ1-6; TRBD1 matches at 12 bases. This CDR3 contains 17 residues. From germline, CDR1 is SGHRS and CDR2 YFSETQ. V shed 7 bases, J shed 0 bases, and the junction held 5 bases outside the gene matches. CDR3 loop: CASSPGQGASYNSPLHF. The CDR3 nucleotides read TGCGCCAGCTCCCCGGGACAGGGGGCCTCCTATAATTCACCCCTCCACTTT.

This rearrangement joins TRBV9 to TRBJ1-5, with D possibly being TRBD1 (6 bases). Looked up from germline, CDR1 is SGDLS and CDR2 is YYNGEE. The V gene lost 0 bases and the J gene lost 7 bases, with 17 bases spanning the gap. This CDR3 has 16 residues. CDR3 amino acids: CASSVAVRGTEQPQHF. CDR3 bases: TGTGCCAGCAGCGTAGCCGTCAGGGGCACTGAGCAGCCCCAGCATTTT. The full variable domain, in which reference TRBV9 and TRBJ1-5 provide the parts outside the CDR3, is DSGVTQTPKHLITATGQRVTLRCSPRSGDLSVYWYQQSLDQGLQFLIQYYNGEERAKGNILERFSAQQFPDLHSELNLSSLELGDSALYFCASSVAVRGTEQPQHFGDGTRLSIL.

The rearrangement joins TRBV5-4 to TRBJ2-1, with 9 bases that match TRBD2. CDR3 size: 17 residues. Germline V gene sequence: CDR1 SGHNT, CDR2 YYREEE (reference sequence). Germline trimming cut 5 bases from V and 0 bases from J; bases unmatched to any gene: 9. CDR3 sequence (DNA): TGTGCCAGCAGTTTCCTTAGCGGGAGCTACTCCTACAATGAGCAGTTCTTC. This codes for CASSFLSGSYSYNEQFF.

This CDR3 is CASNPPGDSGSEKLFF. In nucleotides, the CDR3 is TGTGCCAGCAACCCCCCAGGGGACAGTGGAAGTGAAAAACTGTTTTTT. The chain combines TRBV28 with TRBJ1-4; 7 positions agree with TRBD1. V lost 7 bases and J lost 7; bases outside the gene matches: 15. The CDR3 length is 16 residues. Germline V gene sequence: CDR1 MDHEN, CDR2 SYDVKM.

The V and J genes are TRBV30 and TRBJ1-5; D possibly corresponds to TRBD1 (6 bases). V lost 1 base to trimming and J lost 0 bases, with 10 bases between them. Germline CDR1 reads GTSNPN; CDR2 reads SVGIG (reference sequence). The CDR3 sequence is 15 residues long. The CDR3 sequence is CAWSGDNYSNQPQHF. For the CDR3, the DNA is TGTGCCTGGAGTGGGGACAACTATAGCAATCAGCCCCAGCATTTT.

The CDR3 DNA reads TGTGCCAGCAGCCAAACCGGGGGGGCCACAGATACGCAGTATTTT. Its translation: CASSQTGGATDTQYF. This chain connects TRBV6-5 to TRBJ2-3; 8 positions agree with TRBD2. With V trimmed by 6 bases and J by 2 bases, 7 bases remained unmatched. CDR1 is MNHEY and CDR2 is SVGAGI in the germline V gene. CDR3 length: 15 residues.

The chain has TRBV2 and TRBJ2-1; D remains unclear. The CDR3 spans 11 residues. Germline CDR1 is SNHLY and CDR2 is FYNNEI. Between the trimmed V and J ends, which lost 6 bases and 5 bases, there was a span of 5 bases. CDR3 loop: CASSQNNEQFF. CDR3 nucleotide sequence: TGTGCCAGCAGCCAGAACAATGAGCAGTTCTTC.

The chain has TRBV6-5 and TRBJ1-5; D possibly corresponds to TRBD1 (6 bases). V was cut by 6 bases and J by 4 bases, with 13 bases left in between. There are 14 residues in the CDR3. Germline V gives CDR1 MNHEY, CDR2 SVGAGI. The CDR3 DNA is TGTGCCAGCAGGCCCTCAACAGGGAATCAGCCCCAGCATTTT. Its protein is CASRPSTGNQPQHF.

Concerning this clone: Other DNA sequences in the same sample also yield this CDR3. This chain links TRBV9 with TRBJ2-3; 10 nucleotides line up with TRBD2. Germline CDR1 is SGDLS and CDR2 is YYNGEE. V trimming: 0 bases; J trimming: 0 bases; junction bases outside the gene matches: 1. This CDR3 contains 16 residues. CDR3 in DNA: TGTGCCAGCAGCGTAGAACTAGCGGGGAGCACAGATACGCAGTATTTT. This sequence encodes CASSVELAGSTDTQYF.

The chain recombines TRBV7-2 with TRBJ1-1, with TRBD1 matching 7 bases. CDR3 length: 15 amino acids. The germline V gene encodes CDR1 SGHTA and CDR2 FQGNSA. The ends lost 1 base at V and 6 bases at J; junction bases unmatched: 8. The CDR3 here is CASSLEDRAKAEAFF. The CDR3 bases are TGTGCCAGCAGCTTAGAAGACAGGGCTAAGGCTGAAGCTTTCTTT.

V and J are TRBV18 and TRBJ1-2; weak D call: TRBD1 (6 bases). Germline V gene data show CDR1 as KGHSH and CDR2 as LQKENI. This CDR3 region has 15 residues. Trimming took 3 bases from V and 5 from J, leaving 16 bases between them. The CDR3 bases are TGTGCCAGCTCACCGACATCCCAGGGGTTTTATGGCTACACCTTC. Amino acid sequence: CASSPTSQGFYGYTF. Variable domain in full (rest from reference TRBV18 and TRBJ1-2): NAGVMQNPRHLVRRRGQEARLRCSPMKGHSHVYWYRQLPEEGLKFMVYLQKENIIDESGMPKERFSAEFPKEGPSILRIQQVVRGDSAAYFCASSPTSQGFYGYTFGSGTRLTVV.